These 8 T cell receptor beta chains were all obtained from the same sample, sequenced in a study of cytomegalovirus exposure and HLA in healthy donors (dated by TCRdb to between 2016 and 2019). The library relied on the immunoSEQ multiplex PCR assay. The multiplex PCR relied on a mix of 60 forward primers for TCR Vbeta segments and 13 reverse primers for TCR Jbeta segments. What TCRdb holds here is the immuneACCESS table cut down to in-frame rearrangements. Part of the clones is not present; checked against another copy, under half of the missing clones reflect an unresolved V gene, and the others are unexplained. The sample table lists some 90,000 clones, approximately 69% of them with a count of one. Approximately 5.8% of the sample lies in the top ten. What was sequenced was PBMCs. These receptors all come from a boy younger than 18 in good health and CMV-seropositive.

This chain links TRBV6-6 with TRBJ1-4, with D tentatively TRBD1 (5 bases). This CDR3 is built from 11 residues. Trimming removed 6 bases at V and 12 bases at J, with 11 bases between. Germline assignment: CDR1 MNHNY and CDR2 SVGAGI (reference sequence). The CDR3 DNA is TGTGCCAGCAGAACCAGGGCTGAACTGTTTTTT. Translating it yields CASRTRAELFF.

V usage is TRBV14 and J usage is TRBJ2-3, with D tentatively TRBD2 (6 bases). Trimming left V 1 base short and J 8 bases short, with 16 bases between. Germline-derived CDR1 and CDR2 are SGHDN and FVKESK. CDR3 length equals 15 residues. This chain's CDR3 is CASSQAAGYGGTQYF. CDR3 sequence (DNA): TGTGCCAGCAGCCAAGCCGCGGGGTACGGAGGTACGCAGTATTTT.

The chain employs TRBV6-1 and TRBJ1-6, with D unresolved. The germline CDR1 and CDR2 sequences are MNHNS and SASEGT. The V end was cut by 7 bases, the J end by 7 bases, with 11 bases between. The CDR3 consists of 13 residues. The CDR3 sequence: CASIEVINSPLHF. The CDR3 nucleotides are TGTGCCAGCATCGAGGTTATAAATTCACCCCTCCACTTT.

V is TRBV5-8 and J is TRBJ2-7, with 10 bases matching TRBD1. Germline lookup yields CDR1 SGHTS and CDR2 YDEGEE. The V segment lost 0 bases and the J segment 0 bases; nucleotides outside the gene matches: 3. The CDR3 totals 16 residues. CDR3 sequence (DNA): TGTGCCAGCAGCTTGGCCGGGACAGGGGCCTCCTACGAGCAGTACTTC. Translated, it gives CASSLAGTGASYEQYF. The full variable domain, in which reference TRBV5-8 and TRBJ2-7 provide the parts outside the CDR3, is EAGVTQSPTHLIKTRGQQATLRCSPISGHTSVYWYQQALGLGLQFLLWYDEGEERNRGNFPPRFSGRQFPNYSSELNVNALELEDSALYLCASSLAGTGASYEQYFGPGTRLTVT.

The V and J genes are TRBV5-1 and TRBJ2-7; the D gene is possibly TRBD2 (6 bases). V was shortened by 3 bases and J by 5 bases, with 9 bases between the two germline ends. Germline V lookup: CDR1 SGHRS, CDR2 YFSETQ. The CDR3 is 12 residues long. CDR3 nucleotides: TGCGCCAGCAGCTGGACGGGGGACGAGCAGTACTTC. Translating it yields CASSWTGDEQYF.

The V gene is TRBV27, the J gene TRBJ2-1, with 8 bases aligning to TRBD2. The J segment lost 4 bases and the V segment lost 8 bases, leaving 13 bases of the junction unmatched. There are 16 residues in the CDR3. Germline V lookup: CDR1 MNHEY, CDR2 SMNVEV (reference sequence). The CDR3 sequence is CASRGGRLWAYNEQFF. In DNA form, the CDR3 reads TGTGCCAGCCGGGGGGGTAGGTTGTGGGCGTACAATGAGCAGTTCTTC.

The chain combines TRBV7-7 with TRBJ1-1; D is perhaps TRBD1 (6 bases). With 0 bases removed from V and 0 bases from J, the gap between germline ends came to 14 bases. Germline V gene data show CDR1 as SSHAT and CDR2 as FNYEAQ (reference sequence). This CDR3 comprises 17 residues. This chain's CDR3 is CASSLADRNLMNTEAFF. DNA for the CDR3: TGTGCCAGCAGCTTAGCTGACAGGAACCTCATGAACACTGAAGCTTTCTTT.

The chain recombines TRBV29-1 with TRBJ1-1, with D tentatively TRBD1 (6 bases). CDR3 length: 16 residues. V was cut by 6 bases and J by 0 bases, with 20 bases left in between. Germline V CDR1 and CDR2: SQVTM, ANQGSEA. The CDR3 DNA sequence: TGCAGCGTCTCAGGGGAACACACTCTCATGAACACTGAAGCTTTCTTT. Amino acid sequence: CSVSGEHTLMNTEAFF. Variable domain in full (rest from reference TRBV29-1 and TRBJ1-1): SAVISQKPSRDICQRGTSLTIQCQVDSQVTMMFWYRQQPGQSLTLIATANQGSEATYESGFVIDKFPISRPNLTFSTLTVSNMSPEDSSIYLCSVSGEHTLMNTEAFFGQGTRLTVV.